One sample yielded the 24 T cell receptor beta chains listed below, sequenced in a study of cytomegalovirus exposure and HLA in healthy donors. The PCR used 60 Vbeta and 13 Jbeta primers. Only in-frame clones appear in the TCRdb table, and some are missing; sequencing was by immunoSEQ multiplex PCR. Of around 110,000 clones in the sample, about four fifths are singletons; the top ten hold roughly 6.5%. Sequenced material: PBMCs. All receptors come from a woman between 45 and 60 years old in good health and CMV-seropositive.

This rearrangement joins TRBV7-9 to TRBJ1-1; TRBD1 agrees at 9 bases. The CDR3 is 15 residues long. Germline V gene lookup returns CDR1 SEHNR and CDR2 FQNEAQ (reference sequence). Trimming at V came to 3 bases and at J to 6 bases, leaving 8 bases not matched to a gene. The CDR3, as DNA: TGTGCCAGCAGCTTTACAGGGGGCGCGGGGGCTGAAGCTTTCTTT. Its translation is CASSFTGGAGAEAFF.

This sequence joins TRBV5-5 and TRBJ1-6; TRBD1 agrees at 8 bases. V was pared by 3 bases and J by 9 bases, with 8 bases of the junction left unmatched. The CDR3 is made up of 15 amino acids. Germline loops: CDR1 SGHKS, CDR2 YYEKEE (reference sequence). The CDR3 DNA reads as TGTGCCAGCAGCTGGCCCAGACAGGGGACTTCACCCCTCCACTTT. It yields the protein CASSWPRQGTSPLHF.

This CDR3 is CASSPTSGGTYEQYF. In DNA form, the CDR3 reads TGTGCCAGCAGCCCAACTAGCGGGGGGACTTACGAGCAGTACTTC. The chain uses TRBV7-2 and TRBJ2-7; 12 bases agree with TRBD2. CDR1 and CDR2 (germline): SGHTA, FQGNSA. This CDR3 is built from 15 residues. The junction had 6 bases not matched to a gene; V was cut back by 5 bases and J by 4 bases.

The genes are TRBV5-1 and TRBJ2-1, with TRBD2 matching 7 bases. Germline CDR1 is SGHRS and CDR2 is YFSETQ. J gave up 4 bases and V 5 bases, and 9 bases lay outside the gene matches. There are 15 residues in the CDR3. The CDR3 DNA reads TGCGCCAGCAGTACCTCTGCGGGGGTTTACAATGAGCAGTTCTTC. The encoded protein is CASSTSAGVYNEQFF.

The chain combines TRBV7-8 with TRBJ2-7; D remains unclear. CDR1 and CDR2 (germline): SGHVS, FQNEAQ. V shed 6 bases and J shed 3 bases, with 15 bases lying between them. This CDR3 spans 14 amino acids. The CDR3 sequence is CASRTANTLYEQYF. CDR3 sequence (DNA): TGTGCCAGCAGAACCGCCAACACCCTCTACGAGCAGTACTTC.

This rearrangement joins TRBV7-8 to TRBJ2-3; D is ambiguous. V lost 3 bases to trimming and J lost 2 bases, with 3 bases between them. The germline V gene has CDR1 SGHVS and CDR2 FQNEAQ. This CDR3 contains 12 residues. This CDR3 reads CASSFHTDTQYF. The CDR3 bases are TGTGCCAGCAGCTTCCACACAGATACGCAGTATTTT.

CDR3 protein: CASSAAFTLDNEKLFF. CDR3 nucleotides: TGTGCCAGCAGCGCGGCCTTCACCCTTGATAATGAAAAACTGTTTTTT. V usage is TRBV7-9 and J usage is TRBJ1-4; no reliable D call. The CDR3 runs to 16 residues. Trimming took off 5 bases at V and 4 bases at J, with 17 bases between the two ends. The germline V gene has CDR1 SEHNR and CDR2 FQNEAQ (reference sequence). Complete variable domain (other parts from reference TRBV7-9 and TRBJ1-4): DTGVSQNPRHKITKRGQNVTFRCDPISEHNRLYWYRQTLGQGPEFLTYFQNEAQLEKSRLLSDRFSAERPKGSFSTLEIQRTEQGDSAMYLCASSAAFTLDNEKLFFGSGTQLSVL.

The CDR3 coding sequence is TGTGCCAGCAGCTCTTTAACAGATACGCAGTATTTT. Translating it yields CASSSLTDTQYF. The chain employs TRBV13 and TRBJ2-3; the D is unclear. This CDR3 is 12 amino acids long. CDR1 PRHDT and CDR2 FYEKMQ come from the germline V gene (reference sequence). Trimming shortened V by 4 bases and J by 3 bases, and 5 bases separated the two germline ends. Full variable domain (outside the CDR3, taken from reference TRBV13 and TRBJ2-3): AAGVIQSPRHLIKEKRETATLKCYPIPRHDTVYWYQQGPGQDPQFLISFYEKMQSDKGSIPDRFSAQQFSDYHSELNMSSLELGDSALYFCASSSLTDTQYFGPGTRLTVL.

The V and J genes are TRBV27 and TRBJ2-1; 9 bases map to TRBD1. V was clipped by 5 bases and J by 1 base; unmatched bases: 6. The germline CDR1 and CDR2 sequences are MNHEY and SMNVEV (reference sequence). CDR3 length: 16 amino acids. CDR3 nucleotides: TGTGCCAGCAGTACAGCCGGACAGGGGTCCTACAATGAGCAGTTCTTC. Its translation: CASSTAGQGSYNEQFF.

The chain combines TRBV28 with TRBJ1-5, with 7 bases identical to TRBD1. This CDR3 spans 15 amino acids. J gave up 4 bases and V 6 bases, and 9 bases lay outside the gene matches. The V gene's germline CDR1 is MDHEN and CDR2 SYDVKM. The CDR3 spells CASSFGTAPNQPQHF. For the CDR3, the DNA is TGTGCCAGCAGCTTTGGGACAGCGCCTAATCAGCCCCAGCATTTT.

This clone was recorded at least ten times. CDR3 sequence reads: CASSLTGGSYEQYF. CDR3 bases: TGTGCCAGCAGTTTGACAGGGGGCTCCTACGAGCAGTACTTC. The rearrangement joins TRBV27 to TRBJ2-7; 9 bases align to TRBD1. V gave up 3 bases and J gave up 0 bases; unmatched junction bases: 0. The germline V gene has CDR1 MNHEY and CDR2 SMNVEV (reference sequence). The CDR3 has 14 amino acids.

The chain combines TRBV12-5 with TRBJ2-1, with D possibly TRBD1 on 5 matching bases. Trimming left V 1 base short and J 12 bases short, with 10 bases between. CDR1 LGHNT and CDR2 FRNRAP come from the germline V gene. The CDR3 consists of 12 residues. The CDR3 DNA reads TGTGCTAGTGGTTTGGGGCAGGGCGGGCAGTTCTTC. Translated: CASGLGQGGQFF. Full variable domain (missing parts from reference TRBV12-5 and TRBJ2-1): DARVTQTPRHKVTEMGQEVTMRCQPILGHNTVFWYRQTMMQGLELLAYFRNRAPLDDSGMPKDRFSAEMPDATLATLKIQPSEPRDSAVYFCASGLGQGGQFFGPGTRLTVL.

The chain couples TRBV5-1 to TRBJ2-3; 8 bases agree with TRBD2. The J segment lost 0 bases and the V segment lost 7 bases, leaving 4 bases of the junction unmatched. There are 14 residues in the CDR3. Looked up from germline, CDR1 is SGHRS and CDR2 is YFSETQ. The CDR3 reads CASLRGGSTDTQYF. CDR3 in DNA: TGCGCCAGCCTCCGGGGGGGGAGCACAGATACGCAGTATTTT.

The chain employs TRBV6-6 and TRBJ1-4; 7 bases line up with TRBD1. V trimming: 3 bases; J trimming: 5 bases; junction bases outside the gene matches: 6. CDR3 length: 15 residues. Germline V lookup: CDR1 MNHNY, CDR2 SVGAGI (reference sequence). The CDR3 bases are TGTGCCAGCAGTTATTTGGCAGGGGGAAATGAAAAACTGTTTTTT. It codes for CASSYLAGGNEKLFF.

J is TRBJ1-1 and V is TRBV11-2; D is unclear. The V gene lost 0 bases and the J gene lost 6 bases, with 5 bases spanning the gap. There are 12 residues in the CDR3. Per the germline V gene, CDR1 is SGHAT and CDR2 is FQNNGV. The CDR3 coding sequence is TGTGCCAGCAGCTTAGATAGAGCTGAAGCTTTCTTT. Its protein is CASSLDRAEAFF.

The CDR3 DNA sequence: TGTGCCAGCAGCTTACGGGGACAGGGGGCCGCCCTGGGGCATGAAAAACTGTTTTTT. It codes for CASSLRGQGAALGHEKLFF. The chain joins TRBV7-2 to TRBJ1-4, with 12 positions matching TRBD1. The CDR3 length is 19 residues. Trimming removed 2 bases from V and 6 bases from J; junction bases left unmatched: 13. Germline values: CDR1 SGHTA, CDR2 FQGNSA.

The rearrangement uses TRBV6-5 and TRBJ2-2; D uncertain. This CDR3 is built from 13 residues. Deletions cut 6 bases from V and 0 bases from J, with 5 bases between. The germline CDR1 and CDR2 sequences are MNHEY and SVGAGI. The CDR3 loop is CASSNSNTGELFF. In DNA form, the CDR3 reads TGTGCCAGCAGCAACTCGAACACCGGGGAGCTGTTTTTT.

The table lists this clone with a count of one. The chain combines TRBV11-3 with TRBJ1-2, with a tentative D call TRBD1 (5 bases). CDR1 and CDR2 (germline): SGHNT, YENEEA. The CDR3 spans 13 residues. V dropped 4 bases and J dropped 5 bases, with 11 bases sitting between them. The CDR3 DNA follows: TGTGCCAGCAGCTCGGCGGGGGGGTATGGCTACACCTTC. Translated, it gives CASSSAGGYGYTF.

The chain is built from TRBV18 and TRBJ2-5; D possibly corresponds to TRBD2 (5 bases). The germline gives CDR1 KGHSH, CDR2 LQKENI. There are 14 residues in the CDR3. Trimming removed 0 bases at V and 4 bases at J, with 9 bases between. CDR3 protein: CASSPPFGGETQYF. The CDR3 DNA is TGTGCCAGCTCACCACCGTTTGGAGGAGAGACCCAGTACTTC.

J is TRBJ1-3 and V is TRBV5-4; D possibly corresponds to TRBD1 (5 bases). CDR1 and CDR2 (germline): SGHNT, YYREEE (reference sequence). This CDR3 spans 15 amino acids. Between the trimmed V and J ends, which lost 2 bases and 2 bases, there was a span of 11 bases. The CDR3 spells CASSLRGGTGNTIYF. CDR3 DNA sequence: TGTGCCAGCAGCTTACGGGGGGGGACTGGAAACACCATATATTTT.

The rearrangement uses TRBV28 and TRBJ1-2; D uncertain. The CDR3 contains 13 residues. The ends were cut back, 2 bases at V and 7 bases at J, with 11 bases in the middle. CDR1 MDHEN and CDR2 SYDVKM come from the germline V gene. The CDR3 region has the DNA TGTGCCAGCAGTTTAGCGGGCTACGGTGGCTACACCTTC. This translates into CASSLAGYGGYTF.

The chain employs TRBV5-1 and TRBJ2-3, with 9 bases that match TRBD1. The CDR3 sequence is 16 residues long. V dropped 5 bases and J dropped 1; count of bases not matched to a gene: 8. Germline V CDR1 and CDR2: SGHRS, YFSETQ. In nucleotides, the CDR3 is TGCGCCAGCAGGCCGGGACAGGGTCTACGCACAGATACGCAGTATTTT. Translating gives CASRPGQGLRTDTQYF. The full variable domain, its missing parts supplied by reference TRBV5-1 and TRBJ2-3, is KAGVTQTPRYLIKTRGQQVTLSCSPISGHRSVSWYQQTPGQGLQFLFEYFSETQRNKGNFPGRFSGRQFSNSRSEMNVSTLELGDSALYLCASRPGQGLRTDTQYFGPGTRLTVL.

The chain employs TRBV21-1 and TRBJ1-4. TRBV21-1 counts as a pseudogene. The CDR3 runs 17 residues. The CDR3 region has the DNA TGTGCCAGCAGCAAAGAGGAGGGCCCCTTGGGAAATGAAAAACTGTTTTTT. Protein: CASSKEEGPLGNEKLFF.

This clone was counted only a few times. This chain joins TRBV4-1 and TRBJ2-6; maybe TRBD1 (5 bases). Germline CDR1 is MGHRA and CDR2 is YSYEKL. The CDR3 sequence is 17 residues long. V shed 4 bases and J shed 0 bases, with 13 bases lying between them. The CDR3 is CASSRTTEFSGANVLTF. CDR3 DNA: TGCGCCAGCAGCCGGACGACAGAATTCTCTGGGGCCAACGTCCTGACTTTC.